The 16 T cell receptor beta chains reported below all come from one sample, sequenced in a study of blood T cell repertoires in COVID-19. Some clones are missing from TCRdb's copy, which holds only in-frame ones; the method was immunoSEQ multiplex PCR. Among about 220,000 clones, 80% to 90% were seen once, and the ten largest hold over 3%. The sample consisted of PBMCs or T cells enriched from blood (not recorded which). These TCRs come from a woman aged 35 to 49 with acute COVID-19.

The V and J genes are TRBV11-2 and TRBJ2-7, with 7 bases aligning to TRBD1. The CDR3 runs to 15 residues. V dropped 0 bases and J dropped 7; count of bases not matched to a gene: 9. Germline CDR1 is SGHAT and CDR2 is FQNNGV. CDR3 amino acids: CASSLDPRDSLEQYF. CDR3 bases: TGTGCCAGCAGCTTAGACCCCAGGGACAGCCTGGAGCAGTACTTC.

The chain links TRBV9 to TRBJ1-2, with 8 bases aligning to TRBD1. The CDR3 length is 13 residues. Germline-derived CDR1 and CDR2 are SGDLS and YYNGEE. Trimming cost V 3 bases and J 3 bases; bases outside gene matches: 1. The CDR3 region has the DNA TGTGCCAGCAGCGGGGGACAGGACTATGGCTACACCTTC. Translating gives CASSGGQDYGYTF.

The chain carries TRBV15 and TRBJ1-1, with 7 bases identical to TRBD1. CDR1 is LNHNV, CDR2 YYDKDF, per germline (reference sequence). The CDR3 is 13 residues long. With 4 bases clipped from V and 3 bases from J, the junction kept 2 bases outside the gene matches. This CDR3 is CATSITGDTEAFF. The CDR3 DNA is TGTGCCACCAGCATTACAGGGGACACTGAAGCTTTCTTT.

V is TRBV4-3 and J is TRBJ2-7; possibly TRBD1 for D (5 bases). V shed 0 bases and J shed 5 bases, with 17 bases lying between them. Germline V gene sequence: CDR1 LGHNA, CDR2 YSLEER. The CDR3 contains 16 residues. CDR3: CASSQDRAGARHEQYF. CDR3 coding DNA: TGCGCCAGCAGCCAAGACAGGGCCGGCGCACGCCACGAGCAGTACTTC.

A single count supports this clone. This sequence joins TRBV7-2 and TRBJ1-5, with unresolved D. Between the trimmed V and J ends, which lost 5 bases and 0 bases, there was a span of 11 bases. The CDR3 runs 15 residues. The germline V gene has CDR1 SGHTA and CDR2 FQGNSA. CDR3 region: CASSTRPYSNQPQHF. In DNA, the CDR3 is TGTGCCAGCAGCACTCGCCCATATAGCAATCAGCCCCAGCATTTT.

The chain has TRBV5-5 and TRBJ2-7; 8 nucleotides align to TRBD1. The germline V gene has CDR1 SGHKS and CDR2 YYEKEE (reference sequence). The CDR3 is 13 amino acids. V lost 3 bases and J lost 7; bases outside the gene matches: 6. This chain's CDR3 is CASSSTGTGEQYV. Here the CDR3 DNA reads TGTGCCAGCAGCTCCACCGGGACAGGTGAGCAGTACGTC.

This clone was observed a few times. CDR3 nucleotides: TGTGCCAGCAGCCCAACGGCGGGTCACTATGGCTACACCTTC. The encoded protein is CASSPTAGHYGYTF. V gene TRBV5-4 combines with J gene TRBJ1-2; D not resolved. V dropped 4 bases and J dropped 3 bases, with 13 bases sitting between them. CDR1 and CDR2 (germline): SGHNT, YYREEE (reference sequence). The CDR3 is 14 amino acids.

The chain joins TRBV3-1 (or the pseudogene TRBV3-2) to TRBJ2-1, with 8 positions matching TRBD2. This CDR3 region has 15 residues. Germline V gene sequence: CDR1 LGHDT, CDR2 YNNKEL (reference sequence). V was clipped by 4 bases and J by 6 bases; unmatched bases: 8. The CDR3 coding sequence is TGTGCCAGCAGCCGCCTCCCGGGGGGGATCAATGAGCAGTTCTTC. It encodes CASSRLPGGINEQFF.

This clone showed up just a few times. This chain links TRBV23-1 with TRBJ2-2; the D is unclear. TRBV23-1 qualifies as an ORF whose function is uncertain. V lost 0 bases to trimming and J lost 7 bases, with 9 bases between them. This CDR3 contains 14 residues. DNA of the CDR3: TGCGCCAGCAGTCAATCGTCGGGTGGCGGGGAGCTGTTTTTT. Amino acid sequence: CASSQSSGGGELFF.

V and J are TRBV2 and TRBJ1-5, with 7 positions matching TRBD1. Losses at the gene ends were 11 bases for V and 2 bases for J; bases not matched to a gene: 12. Per the germline V gene, CDR1 is SNHLY and CDR2 is FYNNEI. The CDR3 covers 15 residues. The CDR3 DNA sequence: TGTGCCCGCCGTCCGAGGGGGCAGGGCAATCAGCCCCAGCATTTT. Its translation: CARRPRGQGNQPQHF.

The chain is built from TRBV15 and TRBJ2-3; 8 bases line up with TRBD1. This CDR3 region has 14 residues. Unmatched junction bases numbered 7, after V lost 5 bases and J lost 6 bases. Germline V CDR1 and CDR2: LNHNV, YYDKDF (reference sequence). The CDR3: CATSGGQGWDTQYF. CDR3 DNA sequence: TGTGCCACCAGCGGTGGACAGGGCTGGGATACGCAGTATTTT.

CDR3 bases: TGTGCCAGCTCACCAGGCTTGCAAGAGACCCAGTACTTC. Its translation: CASSPGLQETQYF. The gene calls are TRBV18 and TRBJ2-5; D unclear. V lost 2 bases and J 2 bases, leaving 6 bases between the germline ends. This CDR3 has 13 residues. Germline-derived CDR1 and CDR2 are KGHSH and LQKENI.

This clone was recorded only once. The chain couples TRBV2 to TRBJ1-1; TRBD1 matches at 7 bases. Trimming removed 6 bases from V and 2 bases from J; junction bases left unmatched: 6. The germline V gene has CDR1 SNHLY and CDR2 FYNNEI. The CDR3 totals 14 residues. The CDR3 bases are TGTGCCAGCAGCCGGGGACAGCTAAACACTGAAGCTTTCTTT. It translates to CASSRGQLNTEAFF.

This clone was found once. V is TRBV27 and J is TRBJ2-5; unclear D gene. In germline, CDR1 is MNHEY, CDR2 SMNVEV (reference sequence). The germline V and J ends were trimmed by 5 bases and 0 bases, with 4 bases remaining between them. CDR3 length: 12 residues. CDR3 amino acids: CASSNYQETQYF. In nucleotides, the CDR3 is TGTGCCAGCAGTAACTACCAAGAGACCCAGTACTTC.

V and J are TRBV5-6 and TRBJ2-1, with D possibly TRBD1 on 6 matching bases. The germline V gene has CDR1 SGHDT and CDR2 YYEEEE. The CDR3 is 13 residues long. Trimming shortened V by 4 bases and J by 4 bases, and 9 bases separated the two germline ends. This chain's CDR3 is CASSKDSYNEQFF. The CDR3 DNA reads TGTGCCAGCAGCAAGGACAGTTACAATGAGCAGTTCTTC.

This chain connects TRBV6-6 to TRBJ1-6, with D possibly being TRBD1 (6 bases). The V gene's germline CDR1 is MNHNY and CDR2 SVGAGI (reference sequence). The length of the CDR3 is 14 residues. V lost 6 bases and J lost 8, with 14 bases in between. The CDR3 protein is CASSLDSFYSPLHF. The CDR3 bases are TGTGCCAGCAGCCTGGACAGTTTTTATTCACCCCTCCACTTT.